Presented here are 22 T cell receptor beta chains from one specimen sequenced in a study of low-dose radiotherapy and immunotherapy resistance in tumors. Primers used for first-strand cDNA, a TRAV- and TRBV-specific set, covered both alpha and beta chains. Amplification, which lasted around 18 PCR cycles, used a constant-region primer and V-primer adapter to amplify TCRs. One entry per CDR3 protein results from TCRdb running MiXCR on the reads. The sample consists of about 12,000 distinct CDR3 sequences, 76% of them appearing once. Receptors were obtained from a human donor with advanced metastatic prostate, ovarian, gallbladder or colorectal cancer (not recorded which). This table probably holds off-target reads from a library built for another chain.

The chain couples TRBV27 to TRBJ2-7; D not resolved. This CDR3 is 14 amino acids long. Germline CDR1 MNHEY, CDR2 SMNVEV (reference sequence). Trimming stripped 5 bases from V and 3 bases from J, with 14 bases between. The CDR3 loop is CASSPLSPDYEQYF. The CDR3 DNA reads as TGTGCCAGCAGTCCACTCTCCCCAGACTACGAGCAGTACTTC.

The chain has TRBV5-1 and TRBJ2-7, with 9 bases aligning to TRBD1. The junction had 5 bases not matched to a gene; V was cut back by 5 bases and J by 2 bases. The length of the CDR3 is 14 residues. Germline CDR1 SGHRS, CDR2 YFSETQ. The CDR3 reads CASRSRTGAYEQYF. The CDR3 nucleotides are TGCGCCAGCAGATCGCGGACAGGGGCCTACGAGCAGTACTTC. The full variable domain, in which reference TRBV5-1 and TRBJ2-7 provide the parts outside the CDR3, is KAGVTQTPRYLIKTRGQQVTLSCSPISGHRSVSWYQQTPGQGLQFLFEYFSETQRNKGNFPGRFSGRQFSNSRSEMNVSTLELGDSALYLCASRSRTGAYEQYFGPGTRLTVT.

The chain uses TRBV9 and TRBJ2-7, with D tentatively TRBD1 or TRBD2 (6 bases each). The V gene's germline CDR1 is SGDLS and CDR2 YYNGEE. Trimming removed 0 bases from V and 2 bases from J, with 12 bases in between. CDR3 size: 15 residues. The CDR3 DNA reads as TGTGCCAGCAGCGTAGCACCGGGGGCCCCCTACGAGCAGTACTTC. It specifies CASSVAPGAPYEQYF.

The genes are TRBV28 and TRBJ1-1; unclear D gene. The CDR3 totals 10 residues. The V and J ends lost 3 bases and 12 bases respectively, with 8 bases between them. CDR1 and CDR2 from the germline V gene are MDHEN and SYDVKM. The CDR3 bases are TGTGCCAGCAGTTTTCGGGTGACTTTCTTT. This translates into CASSFRVTFF.

The rearrangement joins TRBV29-1 to TRBJ2-7; D not resolved. CDR1 and CDR2 from the germline V gene are SQVTM and ANQGSEA. The length of the CDR3 is 14 residues. The V gene lost 0 bases and the J gene lost 0 bases, with 9 bases spanning the gap. The CDR3 DNA sequence: TGCAGCGTTGAAGATCGGCAGAGCTCCTACGAGCAGTACTTC. Protein: CSVEDRQSSYEQYF.

V usage is TRBV20-1 and J usage is TRBJ2-5; possibly TRBD2 for D (6 bases). Looked up from germline, CDR1 is DFQATT and CDR2 is SNEGSKA (reference sequence). This CDR3 is 15 amino acids long. Trimming cost V 2 bases and J 1 base, with 14 bases left between them. The CDR3 DNA is TGCAGTGCTAGATCAGGAGCTAGCGTCCAAGAGACCCAGTACTTC. This sequence encodes CSARSGASVQETQYF.

Only a few counts were recorded for this clonotype. This chain links TRBV9 with TRBJ1-4; D may be TRBD1 (5 bases). CDR3 size: 14 residues. Trimming cost V 4 bases and J 13 bases, with 20 bases left between them. Per germline, CDR1 SGDLS and CDR2 YYNGEE. CDR3 coding DNA: TGTGCCAGCAGCCCCCGGGCGTCTCCGCAGGGACTGTTTTTT. This codes for CASSPRASPQGLFF.

This chain uses TRBV28 with TRBJ1-4, with TRBD1 matching 8 bases. Losses at the gene ends were 9 bases for V and 0 bases for J; bases not matched to a gene: 9. The CDR3 runs 16 residues. In germline, CDR1 is MDHEN, CDR2 SYDVKM. This CDR3 is CASGGQGLATNEKLFF. CDR3 coding DNA: TGTGCCAGTGGAGGACAGGGCCTTGCAACTAATGAAAAACTGTTTTTT. The whole variable domain, filled in from reference TRBV28 and TRBJ1-4, reads DVKVTQSSRYLVKRTGEKVFLECVQDMDHENMFWYRQDPGLGLRLIYFSYDVKMKEKGDIPEGYSVSREKKERFSLILESASTNQTSMYLCASGGQGLATNEKLFFGSGTQLSVL.

This chain joins TRBV12-3 or TRBV12-4 and TRBJ2-5; possible D gene TRBD2, 5 bases. V lost 1 base, J lost 7 bases, and 13 bases lay in between. CDR3 length: 14 amino acids. CDR3 residues: CASSLEVGAGTQYF. The DNA of the CDR3 is TGTGCCAGCAGTTTAGAGGTGGGAGCTGGGACCCAGTACTTC.

V is TRBV29-1 and J is TRBJ2-1; D gene uncertain. The CDR3 has 13 amino acids. V lost 0 bases and J 5 bases, leaving 8 bases between the germline ends. Germline-derived CDR1 and CDR2 are SQVTM and ANQGSEA. DNA of the CDR3: TGCAGCGTTGAAGAACCTAGGGACAATGAGCAGTTCTTC. Protein sequence: CSVEEPRDNEQFF.

The gene calls are TRBV9 and TRBJ2-5; tentative D call: TRBD1 (5 bases). Germline V gene lookup returns CDR1 SGDLS and CDR2 YYNGEE. Between the trimmed V and J ends, which lost 0 bases and 1 base, there was a span of 13 bases. The CDR3 sequence is 16 residues long. The CDR3 DNA reads as TGTGCCAGCAGCGTAGCAGGGTATGAAGTCCAAGAGACCCAGTACTTC. It codes for CASSVAGYEVQETQYF.

The chain combines TRBV13 with TRBJ2-3; 10 bases map to TRBD1. The length of the CDR3 is 16 residues. Germline CDR1 PRHDT, CDR2 FYEKMQ (reference sequence). The J segment lost 1 base and the V segment lost 2 bases, leaving 3 bases of the junction unmatched. The CDR3 region is CASSLRQGAGTDTQYF. CDR3 DNA sequence: TGTGCCAGCAGCTTACGACAGGGGGCAGGCACAGATACGCAGTATTTT. Looking up the rest from reference TRBV13 and TRBJ2-3 gives the full variable domain: AAGVIQSPRHLIKEKRETATLKCYPIPRHDTVYWYQQGPGQDPQFLISFYEKMQSDKGSIPDRFSAQQFSDYHSELNMSSLELGDSALYFCASSLRQGAGTDTQYFGPGTRLTVL.

J is TRBJ2-3 and V is TRBV14; 9 positions match TRBD2. The CDR3 spans 15 residues. V gave up 4 bases and J gave up 0 bases; unmatched junction bases: 2. Looked up from germline, CDR1 is SGHDN and CDR2 is FVKESK. The CDR3 is CASSLSGRSTDTQYF. CDR3 coding DNA: TGTGCCAGCAGCCTCAGCGGGAGGAGCACAGATACGCAGTATTTT.

This clonotype has only one observation. The chain couples TRBV6-2 or TRBV6-3 to TRBJ2-7; TRBD2 aligns across 7 bases. The trim removed 2 bases at V and 5 bases at J, leaving 15 bases unmatched. Germline V gene lookup returns CDR1 MNHEY and CDR2 SVGEGT. CDR3 size: 17 residues. CDR3 loop: CASSYRRETQRGHEQYF. The CDR3 DNA follows: TGTGCCAGCAGTTACCGGCGGGAGACCCAGCGCGGCCACGAGCAGTACTTC.

This chain joins TRBV2 and TRBJ2-3; unclear D gene. This CDR3 has 13 residues. Trimming cost V 7 bases and J 5 bases, with 13 bases left between them. In germline, CDR1 is SNHLY, CDR2 FYNNEI. CDR3 DNA: TGTGCCAGCAATCGACAAAACGGAGATACGCAGTATTTT. Its translation: CASNRQNGDTQYF.

The chain carries TRBV6-1 and TRBJ2-5; D gene ambiguous. Germline V CDR1 and CDR2: MNHNS, SASEGT. Trimming took 6 bases from V and 2 from J, leaving 7 bases between them. The CDR3 totals 12 residues. The CDR3 DNA follows: TGTGCCAGCAGGGAAAGGCAAGAGACCCAGTACTTC. Encoded protein: CASRERQETQYF.

Comments on this clonotype: A read error may account for a junction end that differs from germline. This chain links TRBV12-5 with TRBJ1-2; D possibly corresponds to TRBD1 (5 bases). Germline CDR1 reads LGHNT; CDR2 reads FRNRAP. The CDR3 is 12 amino acids. CDR3 amino acids: CASGSDSGVTSF. For the CDR3, the DNA is TGTGCTAGTGGTTCCGACAGTGGAGTCACCTCCTTC.

The chain is built from TRBV12-3 or TRBV12-4 and TRBJ2-4; D uncertain. The CDR3 has 13 residues. With 1 base removed from V and 2 bases from J, the gap between germline ends came to 3 bases. The CDR3 loop reads CASSLGPKNIQYF. The DNA of the CDR3 is TGTGCCAGCAGTTTAGGTCCCAAAAACATTCAGTACTTC.

This clonotype occurred a few times. The CDR3 reads CASSTGREGAFF. The CDR3, as DNA: TGTGCCAGCAGTACGGGCCGAGAAGGAGCTTTCTTT. The rearrangement joins TRBV6-2 or TRBV6-3 to TRBJ1-1; D is undetermined. V gave up 5 bases and J gave up 10 bases, with 14 bases separating them. The germline V gene encodes CDR1 MNHEY and CDR2 SVGEGT. There are 12 residues in the CDR3.

The chain recombines TRBV11-2 with TRBJ2-3, with 12 bases that match TRBD2. The CDR3 extends over 17 amino acids. V was pared by 0 bases and J by 10 bases, with 11 bases of the junction left unmatched. Looked up from germline, CDR1 is SGHAT and CDR2 is FQNNGV. The CDR3 DNA sequence: TGTGCCAGCAGCTTAGATAACCTAGCGGGAGGGCTGGTCTCGCAGTATTTT. Residues: CASSLDNLAGGLVSQYF. The variable domain in full, completed from reference TRBV11-2 and TRBJ2-3, reads EAGVAQSPRYKIIEKRQSVAFWCNPISGHATLYWYQQILGQGPKLLIQFQNNGVVDDSQLPKDRFSAERLKGVDSTLKIQPAKLEDSAVYLCASSLDNLAGGLVSQYFGPGTRLTVL.

The chain recombines TRBV29-1 with TRBJ1-1, with 9 bases matching TRBD1. The V gene's germline CDR1 is SQVTM and CDR2 ANQGSEA. Trimming at V came to 3 bases and at J to 6 bases, leaving 5 bases not matched to a gene. The CDR3 extends over 13 amino acids. The CDR3 DNA is TGCAGCGTTGAGCAGGACAGGGGATCTGAAGCTTTCTTT. Its protein product is CSVEQDRGSEAFF.

The chain couples TRBV28 to TRBJ1-5, with D maybe TRBD1 (5 bases). From germline, CDR1 is MDHEN and CDR2 SYDVKM. This CDR3 comprises 15 residues. V was clipped by 7 bases and J by 2 bases, with 15 bases between them. CDR3 protein: CASTIGGTGNQPQHF. The CDR3 coding sequence is TGTGCCAGCACTATCGGGGGGACCGGCAATCAGCCCCAGCATTTT.